Listed below are T cell receptor beta chains from one sample, sequenced in a study of STAT3 mutations in large granular lymphocyte leukemia. Repertoires were generated with immunoSEQ multiplex PCR, while TCRdb's copy carries only in-frame clones and drops some. The sample shows about 40,000 clones, roughly 84% of them seen only once. The sample comprised PBMCs. These receptor sequences come from a human donor with T large granular lymphocyte leukemia. Some clones in this sample may be carry-over from other donors' samples. Both conserved end residues are part of each CDR3. Fields, in order: J gene, V gene, clone size, D gene, CDR3 protein, CDR3 DNA. The D gene is left open where the match is weak. Expanded clones get a size class; other rows say once, few or many, or leave the size out.

TRBJ2-5	TRBV4-1	NA	NA	CASSRLVGETQYF	TGCGCCAGCAGCCGACTAGTTGGAGAGACCCAGTACTTC
TRBJ2-1	TRBV5-6	NA	NA	CASSIWVTSYNEQFF	TGTGCCAGCAGCATTTGGGTGACCTCCTACAATGAGCAGTTCTTC
TRBJ1-2	TRBV11-3	NA	NA	CASRARVGYTF	TGTGCCAGCAGGGCCAGGGTAGGCTACACCTTC
TRBJ1-6	TRBV10-2	NA	TRBD1	CASARQGSYNSPLHF	TGCGCCAGCGCAAGACAGGGGTCCTATAATTCACCCCTCCACTTT
TRBJ1-5	TRBV6-5	NA	NA	CASSLDSNQPQHF	TGTGCCAGCAGTTTGGATAGCAATCAGCCCCAGCATTTT
TRBJ2-5	TRBV7-9	NA	NA	CASTKGSGQETQYF	TGTGCCAGCACAAAGGGCAGCGGCCAAGAGACCCAGTACTTC
TRBJ2-2	TRBV11-3	NA	NA	CASSPRPGDGELFF	TGTGCCAGCAGCCCCCGGCCTGGGGATGGGGAGCTGTTTTTT
TRBJ2-2	TRBV7-9	NA	NA	CASSFGAGELFF	TGTGCCAGCAGCTTCGGGGCCGGGGAGCTGTTTTTT
TRBJ2-5	TRBV28	once	TRBD1	CGTVQETQYF	TGCGGGACAGTCCAAGAGACCCAGTACTTC
TRBJ1-5	TRBV18	once	TRBD1	CASSPSGTGNQPQHF	TGTGCCAGCTCACCTTCCGGGACAGGGAATCAGCCCCAGCATTTT
TRBJ2-2	TRBV28	NA	NA	CASSLVLGELFF	TGTGCCAGCAGTTTAGTTCTCGGGGAGCTGTTTTTT
TRBJ2-7	TRBV27	NA	NA	CASITQYF	TGTGCCAGCATTACGCAGTACTTC
TRBJ2-1	TRBV18	NA	TRBD1	CASSLNKGAGQFF	TGTGCCAGCTCACTGAATAAGGGGGCCGGGCAGTTCTTC
TRBJ2-6	TRBV29-1	once	TRBD1	CSVVLTPTGSFWDSGANVLTF	TGCAGCGTTGTACTCACTCCGACAGGGTCTTTTTGGGACTCTGGGGCCAACGTCCTGACTTTC
TRBJ1-5	TRBV6-1	NA	TRBD1	CASSGPKGTASNQPQHF	TGTGCCAGCAGTGGCCCTAAAGGGACAGCTAGCAATCAGCCCCAGCATTTT
TRBJ1-3	TRBV5-1	NA	NA	CASSLDSSGNTIYF	TGCGCCAGCAGCTTGGATAGCTCTGGAAACACCATATATTTT
TRBJ1-4	TRBV5-1	NA	NA	CASSLLQGANEKLFF	TGCGCCAGCAGCTTGCTCCAGGGTGCTAATGAAAAACTGTTTTTT
TRBJ2-5	TRBV28	NA	NA	CASYKSGLLQETQYF	TGTGCCAGTTACAAATCCGGCCTCCTGCAAGAGACCCAGTACTTC
TRBJ2-1	TRBV7-9	NA	TRBD1	CASSLTGTGVEQFF	TGTGCCAGCAGCTTAACGGGGACAGGGGTTGAGCAGTTCTTC
TRBJ1-2	TRBV10-3	NA	NA	CATSPSGAGDGYTF	TGTGCCACCAGCCCGTCAGGTGCCGGGGATGGCTACACCTTC
TRBJ1-1	TRBV7-8	NA	NA	CASSLEGQSEAFF	TGTGCCAGCAGCCTTGAGGGGCAATCTGAAGCTTTCTTT
TRBJ1-5	TRBV4-2	few	NA	CASSPGPGPGDQPQHF	TGTGCCAGCAGCCCGGGACCGGGGCCTGGGGATCAGCCCCAGCATTTT
TRBJ2-6	TRBV2	NA	TRBD2	CASSVASGFSGANVLTF	TGTGCCAGCAGTGTGGCTAGCGGGTTCTCTGGGGCCAACGTCCTGACTTTC
TRBJ2-3	TRBV5-1	NA	NA	CASSLDTAGDTQYF	TGCGCCAGCAGCTTGGATACAGCGGGAGATACGCAGTATTTT
TRBJ1-6	TRBV12-1	NA	NA	CASSRFLRGYNSPLHF	TGTGCCAGCAGCCGATTCCTTAGGGGCTATAATTCACCCCTCCACTTT
TRBJ1-5	TRBV19	once	TRBD1	CASKGTGGFFSNQPQHF	TGTGCCAGTAAGGGGACAGGGGGTTTCTTTAGCAATCAGCCCCAGCATTTT
TRBJ1-5	TRBV5-1	NA	TRBD1	CASSLDTGAGQPQHF	TGCGCCAGCAGCTTGGACACAGGGGCCGGTCAGCCCCAGCATTTT
TRBJ1-6	TRBV5-4	once	NA	CASSRDGDSPLHF	TGTGCCAGCAGCCGGGACGGGGATTCACCCCTCCACTTT
TRBJ1-1	TRBV2	few	NA	CASSKGGAAEAFF	TGTGCCAGCAGTAAGGGTGGGGCGGCTGAAGCTTTCTTT
TRBJ1-2	TRBV7-8	NA	NA	CASTEGINYGYTF	TGTGCCAGCACCGAGGGGATTAACTATGGCTACACCTTC
TRBJ2-7	TRBV9	NA	TRBD2	CASSVASGGAEEQYF	TGTGCCAGCAGCGTTGCTAGCGGGGGGGCGGAAGAGCAGTACTTC